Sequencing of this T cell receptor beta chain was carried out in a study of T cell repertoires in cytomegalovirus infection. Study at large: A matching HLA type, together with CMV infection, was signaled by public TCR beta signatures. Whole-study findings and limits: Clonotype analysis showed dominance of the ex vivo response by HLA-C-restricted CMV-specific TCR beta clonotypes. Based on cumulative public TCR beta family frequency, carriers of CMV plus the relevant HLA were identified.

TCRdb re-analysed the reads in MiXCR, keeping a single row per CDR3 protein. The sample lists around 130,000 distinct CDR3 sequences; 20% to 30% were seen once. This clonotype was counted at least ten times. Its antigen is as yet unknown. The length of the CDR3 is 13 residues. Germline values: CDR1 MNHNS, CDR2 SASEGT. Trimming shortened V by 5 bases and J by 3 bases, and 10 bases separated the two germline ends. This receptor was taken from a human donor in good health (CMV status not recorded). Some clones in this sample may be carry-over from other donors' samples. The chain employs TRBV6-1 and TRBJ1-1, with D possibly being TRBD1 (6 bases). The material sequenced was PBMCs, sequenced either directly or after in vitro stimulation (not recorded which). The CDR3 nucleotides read TGTGCCAGCAGTACCAACAGGGACACTGAAGCTTTCTTT. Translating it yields CASSTNRDTEAFF.